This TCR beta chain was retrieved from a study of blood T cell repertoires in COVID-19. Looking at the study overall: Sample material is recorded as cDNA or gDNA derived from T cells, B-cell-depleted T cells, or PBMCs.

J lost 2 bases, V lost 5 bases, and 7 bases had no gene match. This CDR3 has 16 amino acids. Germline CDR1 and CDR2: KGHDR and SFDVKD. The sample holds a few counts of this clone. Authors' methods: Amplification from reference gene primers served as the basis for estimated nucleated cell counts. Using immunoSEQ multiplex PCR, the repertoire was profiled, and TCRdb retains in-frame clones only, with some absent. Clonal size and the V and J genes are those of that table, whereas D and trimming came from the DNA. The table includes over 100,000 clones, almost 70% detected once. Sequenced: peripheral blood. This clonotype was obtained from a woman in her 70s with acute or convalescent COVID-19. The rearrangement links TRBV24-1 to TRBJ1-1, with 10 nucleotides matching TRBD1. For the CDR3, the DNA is TGTGCCACCAGTGGCCGGGACAGGGGTAGAAACACTGAAGCTTTCTTT. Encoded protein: CATSGRDRGRNTEAFF.